The 2 T cell receptor beta chains below all came from one sample that was sequenced in a study of beta chain features in type 1 diabetes. The study, taken as a whole, reports: The study found moderately but significantly shorter TCRB CDR3s in all four CD4+ subsets of Type 1 diabetes patients.

Sequenced material consisted of expressed TCRB transcripts (all of the isolated RNA was reverse transcribed). Clones were sequenced by immunoSEQ multiplex PCR, and TCRdb holds only the in-frame ones, with some missing. The table lists hundreds of thousands of clones, around an eighth of them singletons. The antigens these receptors bind are not known. The sequencing input was naive CD4+ T cells from blood. These receptors all come from a man younger than 35 with type 1 diabetes.

The chain couples TRBV18 to TRBJ2-1; tentatively, D is TRBD2 (6 bases). The germline V gene encodes CDR1 KGHSH and CDR2 LQKENI. Between the trimmed V and J ends, which lost 0 bases and 9 bases, there was a span of 9 bases. This CDR3 is 13 amino acids long. The CDR3 nucleotides read TGTGCCAGCTCACCACCAAAAGCGGGTGAGCAGTTCTTC. The encoded protein is CASSPPKAGEQFF.

This sequence joins TRBV5-1 and TRBJ2-5; the D call may be TRBD1 or TRBD2 (5 bases each). The V end lost 5 bases, the J end lost 2 bases, and 13 bases lay between the germline ends. The CDR3 sequence is 14 residues long. Germline values: CDR1 SGHRS, CDR2 YFSETQ. The chain's CDR3 is CASRRGEIQETQYF. The CDR3 DNA reads TGCGCCAGCAGGAGGGGCGAGATTCAAGAGACCCAGTACTTC.